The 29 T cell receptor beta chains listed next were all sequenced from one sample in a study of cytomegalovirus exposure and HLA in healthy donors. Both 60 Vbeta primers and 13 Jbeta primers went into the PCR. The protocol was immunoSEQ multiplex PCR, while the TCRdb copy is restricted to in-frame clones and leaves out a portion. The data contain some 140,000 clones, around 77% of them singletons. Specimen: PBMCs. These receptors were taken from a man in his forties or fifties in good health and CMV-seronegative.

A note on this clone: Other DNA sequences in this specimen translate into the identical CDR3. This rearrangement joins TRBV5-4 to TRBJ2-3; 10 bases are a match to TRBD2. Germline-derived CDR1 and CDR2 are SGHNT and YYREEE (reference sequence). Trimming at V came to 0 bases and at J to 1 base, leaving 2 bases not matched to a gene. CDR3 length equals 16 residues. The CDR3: CASSLGLAGGTDTQYF. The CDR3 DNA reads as TGTGCCAGCAGCTTGGGACTAGCGGGCGGCACAGATACGCAGTATTTT.

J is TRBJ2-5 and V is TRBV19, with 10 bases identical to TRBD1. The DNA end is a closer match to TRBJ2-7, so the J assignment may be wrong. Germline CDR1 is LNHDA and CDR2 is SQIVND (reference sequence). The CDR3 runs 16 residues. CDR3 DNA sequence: TGTGCCAGTAGGGGGATCGGGGGACAGGGGTTCTACGAGCAGTACTTC. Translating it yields CASRGIGGQGFYEQYF.

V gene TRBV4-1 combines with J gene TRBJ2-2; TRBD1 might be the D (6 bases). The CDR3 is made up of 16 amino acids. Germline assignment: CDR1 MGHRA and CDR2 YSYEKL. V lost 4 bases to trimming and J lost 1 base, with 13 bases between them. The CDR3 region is CASSLGAHGNTGELFF. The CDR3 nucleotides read TGCGCCAGCAGCCTGGGGGCACATGGGAACACCGGGGAGCTGTTTTTT.

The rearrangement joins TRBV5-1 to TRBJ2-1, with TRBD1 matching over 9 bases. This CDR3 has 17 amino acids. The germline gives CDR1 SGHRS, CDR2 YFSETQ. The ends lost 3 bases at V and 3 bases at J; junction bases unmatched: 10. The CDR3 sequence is CASSYLLRTGDYNEQFF. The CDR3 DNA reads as TGCGCCAGCAGCTATCTACTTCGGACAGGGGACTACAATGAGCAGTTCTTC.

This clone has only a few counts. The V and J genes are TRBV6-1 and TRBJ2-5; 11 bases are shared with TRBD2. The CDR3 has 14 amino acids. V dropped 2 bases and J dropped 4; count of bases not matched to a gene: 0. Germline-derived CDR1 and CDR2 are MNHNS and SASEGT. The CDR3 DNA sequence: TGTGCCAGCAGTGAACTAGCGGGAGGAGAGACCCAGTACTTC. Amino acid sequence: CASSELAGGETQYF.

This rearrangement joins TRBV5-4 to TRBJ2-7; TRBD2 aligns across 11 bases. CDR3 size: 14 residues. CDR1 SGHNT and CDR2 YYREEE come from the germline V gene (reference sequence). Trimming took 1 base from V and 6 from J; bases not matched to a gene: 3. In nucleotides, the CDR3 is TGTGCCAGCAGCTTGTCACTAGCGGGAGTCGAGCAGTACTTC. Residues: CASSLSLAGVEQYF.

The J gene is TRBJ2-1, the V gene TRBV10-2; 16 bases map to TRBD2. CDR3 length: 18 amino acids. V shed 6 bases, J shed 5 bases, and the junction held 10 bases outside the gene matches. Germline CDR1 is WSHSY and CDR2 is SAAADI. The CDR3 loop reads CASRPGTSGRAENNEQFF. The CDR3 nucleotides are TGCGCCAGCAGACCCGGGACTAGCGGGAGGGCCGAGAACAATGAGCAGTTCTTC.

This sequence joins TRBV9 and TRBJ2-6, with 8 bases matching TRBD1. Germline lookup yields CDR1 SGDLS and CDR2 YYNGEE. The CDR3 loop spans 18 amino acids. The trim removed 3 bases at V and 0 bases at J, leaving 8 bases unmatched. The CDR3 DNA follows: TGTGCCAGCAGCGCACCAGGGGGCGCCTTCTCTGGGGCCAACGTCCTGACTTTC. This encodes CASSAPGGAFSGANVLTF. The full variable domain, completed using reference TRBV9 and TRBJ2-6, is DSGVTQTPKHLITATGQRVTLRCSPRSGDLSVYWYQQSLDQGLQFLIQYYNGEERAKGNILERFSAQQFPDLHSELNLSSLELGDSALYFCASSAPGGAFSGANVLTFGAGSRLTVL.

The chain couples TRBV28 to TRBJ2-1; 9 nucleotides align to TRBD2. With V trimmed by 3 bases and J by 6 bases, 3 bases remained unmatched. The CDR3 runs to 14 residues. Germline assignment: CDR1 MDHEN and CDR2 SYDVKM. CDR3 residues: CASSFSGRFNEQFF. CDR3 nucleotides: TGTGCCAGCAGTTTTAGCGGGAGATTCAATGAGCAGTTCTTC. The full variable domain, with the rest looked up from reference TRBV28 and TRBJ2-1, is DVKVTQSSRYLVKRTGEKVFLECVQDMDHENMFWYRQDPGLGLRLIYFSYDVKMKEKGDIPEGYSVSREKKERFSLILESASTNQTSMYLCASSFSGRFNEQFFGPGTRLTVL.

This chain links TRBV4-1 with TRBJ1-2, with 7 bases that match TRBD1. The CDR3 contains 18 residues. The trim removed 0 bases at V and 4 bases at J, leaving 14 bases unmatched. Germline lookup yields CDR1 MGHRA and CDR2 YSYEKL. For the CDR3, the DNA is TGCGCCAGCAGCCAAGATCTGGGGGAACTTGGGACAGCCTATGGCTACACCTTC. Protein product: CASSQDLGELGTAYGYTF.

The CDR3 reads CASSELGLGEKLFF. CDR3 coding DNA: TGTGCCAGCAGTGAATTGGGACTGGGGGAAAAACTGTTTTTT. The chain couples TRBV6-1 to TRBJ1-4, with TRBD1 as a possible D gene (5 bases). Germline CDR1 is MNHNS and CDR2 is SASEGT. Trimming pared 2 bases from V and 8 bases from J, leaving 12 bases between. This CDR3 is built from 14 residues.

In nucleotides, the CDR3 is TGTGCCAGCAGCCAAGGTACCGGGAGGGTTGCCAATGAGCAGTTCTTC. This codes for CASSQGTGRVANEQFF. The gene calls are TRBV14 and TRBJ2-1; TRBD2 matches 8 bases. Germline CDR1 reads SGHDN; CDR2 reads FVKESK. This CDR3 has 16 amino acids. V dropped 1 base and J dropped 6; count of bases not matched to a gene: 8.

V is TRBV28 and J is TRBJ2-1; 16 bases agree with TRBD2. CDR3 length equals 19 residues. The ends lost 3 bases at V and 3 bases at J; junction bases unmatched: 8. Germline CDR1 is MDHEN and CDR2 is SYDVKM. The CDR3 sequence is CASSFSGTSGRGLYNEQFF. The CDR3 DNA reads TGTGCCAGCAGTTTTTCCGGGACTAGCGGGAGGGGCCTCTACAATGAGCAGTTCTTC.

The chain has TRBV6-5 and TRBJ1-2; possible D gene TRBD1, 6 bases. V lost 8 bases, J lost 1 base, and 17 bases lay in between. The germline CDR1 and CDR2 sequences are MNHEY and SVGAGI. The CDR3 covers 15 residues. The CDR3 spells CASGGREGFNYGYTF. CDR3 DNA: TGTGCCAGCGGGGGCAGGGAAGGATTTAACTATGGCTACACCTTC.

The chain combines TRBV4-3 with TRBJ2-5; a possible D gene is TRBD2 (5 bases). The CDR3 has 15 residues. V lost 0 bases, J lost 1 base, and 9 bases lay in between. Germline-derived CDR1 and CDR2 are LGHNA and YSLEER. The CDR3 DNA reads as TGCGCCAGCAGCCAAGAGATGACTACCCAAGAGACCCAGTACTTC. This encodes CASSQEMTTQETQYF.

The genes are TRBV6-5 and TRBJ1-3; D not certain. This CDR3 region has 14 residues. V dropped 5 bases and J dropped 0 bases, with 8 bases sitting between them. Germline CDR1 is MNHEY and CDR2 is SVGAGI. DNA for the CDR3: TGTGCCAGCAGTCCAACTGGCTCTGGAAACACCATATATTTT. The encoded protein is CASSPTGSGNTIYF.

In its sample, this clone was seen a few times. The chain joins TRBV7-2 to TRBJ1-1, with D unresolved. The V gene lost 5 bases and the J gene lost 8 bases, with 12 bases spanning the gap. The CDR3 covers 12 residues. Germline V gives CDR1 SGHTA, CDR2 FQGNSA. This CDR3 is CASSEMGIEAFF. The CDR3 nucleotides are TGTGCCAGCAGCGAAATGGGCATAGAAGCTTTCTTT.

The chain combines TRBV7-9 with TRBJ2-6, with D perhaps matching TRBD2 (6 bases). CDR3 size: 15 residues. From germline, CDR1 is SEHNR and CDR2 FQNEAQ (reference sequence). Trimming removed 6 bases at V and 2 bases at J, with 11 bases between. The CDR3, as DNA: TGTGCCAGCAGTCGTTTAGCGGCTGGGGCCAACGTCCTGACTTTC. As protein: CASSRLAAGANVLTF. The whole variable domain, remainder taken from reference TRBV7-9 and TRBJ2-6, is DTGVSQNPRHKITKRGQNVTFRCDPISEHNRLYWYRQTLGQGPEFLTYFQNEAQLEKSRLLSDRFSAERPKGSFSTLEIQRTEQGDSAMYLCASSRLAAGANVLTFGAGSRLTVL.

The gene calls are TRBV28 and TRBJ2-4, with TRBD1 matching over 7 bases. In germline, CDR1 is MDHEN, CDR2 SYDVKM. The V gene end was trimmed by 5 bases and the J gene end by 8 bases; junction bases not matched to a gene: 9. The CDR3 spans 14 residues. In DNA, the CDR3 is TGTGCCAGCAGTAATAGACAGGGTACGGACATTCAGTACTTC. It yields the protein CASSNRQGTDIQYF.

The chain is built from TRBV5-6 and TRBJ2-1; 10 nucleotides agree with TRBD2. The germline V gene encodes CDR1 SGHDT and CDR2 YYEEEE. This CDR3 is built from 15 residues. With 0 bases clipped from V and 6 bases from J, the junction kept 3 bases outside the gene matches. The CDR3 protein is CASSLGLAGANEQFF. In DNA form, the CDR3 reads TGTGCCAGCAGCTTGGGGCTAGCGGGAGCCAATGAGCAGTTCTTC.

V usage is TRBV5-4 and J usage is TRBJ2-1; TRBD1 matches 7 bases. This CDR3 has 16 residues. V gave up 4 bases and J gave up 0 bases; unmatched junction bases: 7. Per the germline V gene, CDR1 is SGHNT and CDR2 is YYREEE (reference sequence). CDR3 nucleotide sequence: TGTGCCAGCAGCCCAGCTAGGGACAGCTCCTACAATGAGCAGTTCTTC. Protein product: CASSPARDSSYNEQFF.

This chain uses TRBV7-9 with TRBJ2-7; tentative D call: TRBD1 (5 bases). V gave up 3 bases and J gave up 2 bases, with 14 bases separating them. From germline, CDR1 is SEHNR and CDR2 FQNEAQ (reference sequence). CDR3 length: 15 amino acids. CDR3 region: CASSLFTGRTYEQYF. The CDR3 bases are TGTGCCAGCAGCTTGTTTACAGGCAGAACCTACGAGCAGTACTTC.

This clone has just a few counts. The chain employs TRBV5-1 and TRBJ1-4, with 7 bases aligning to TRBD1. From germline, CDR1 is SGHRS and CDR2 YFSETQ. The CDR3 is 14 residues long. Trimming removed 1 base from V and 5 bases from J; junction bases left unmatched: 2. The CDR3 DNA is TGCGCCAGCAGCTTGACAGGGGAGAATGAAAAACTGTTTTTT. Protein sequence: CASSLTGENEKLFF.

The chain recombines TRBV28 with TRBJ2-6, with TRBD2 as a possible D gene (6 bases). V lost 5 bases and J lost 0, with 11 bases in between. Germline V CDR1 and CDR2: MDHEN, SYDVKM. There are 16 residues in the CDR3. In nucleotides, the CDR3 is TGTGCCAGCAGTCGTGGGGGGACCTCTGGGGCCAACGTCCTGACTTTC. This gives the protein CASSRGGTSGANVLTF.

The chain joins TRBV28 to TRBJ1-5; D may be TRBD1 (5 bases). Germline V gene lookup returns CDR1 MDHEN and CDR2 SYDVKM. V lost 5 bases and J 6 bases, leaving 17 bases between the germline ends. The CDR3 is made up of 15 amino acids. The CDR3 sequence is CASSPDWGRGQPQHF. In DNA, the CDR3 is TGTGCCAGCAGTCCAGACTGGGGCCGAGGTCAGCCCCAGCATTTT.

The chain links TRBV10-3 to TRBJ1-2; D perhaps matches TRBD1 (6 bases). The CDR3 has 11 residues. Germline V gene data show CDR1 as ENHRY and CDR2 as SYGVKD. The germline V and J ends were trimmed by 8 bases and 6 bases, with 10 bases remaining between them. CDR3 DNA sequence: TGTGCCATCCAGAGGGGGAATGGCTACACCTTC. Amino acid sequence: CAIQRGNGYTF.

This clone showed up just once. CDR3 nucleotides: TGTGCCAGCAGCCAGGGGACAGGGGCGGGAAACACCATATATTTT. The encoded protein is CASSQGTGAGNTIYF. The genes are TRBV7-2 and TRBJ1-3; 10 positions agree with TRBD1. CDR3 size: 15 residues. The ends lost 5 bases at V and 4 bases at J; junction bases unmatched: 5. Germline CDR1 SGHTA, CDR2 FQGNSA. The variable domain in full, completed from reference TRBV7-2 and TRBJ1-3, reads GAGVSQSPSNKVTEKGKDVELRCDPISGHTALYWYRQSLGQGLEFLIYFQGNSAPDKSGLPSDRFSAERTGGSVSTLTIQRTQQEDSAVYLCASSQGTGAGNTIYFGEGSWLTVV.

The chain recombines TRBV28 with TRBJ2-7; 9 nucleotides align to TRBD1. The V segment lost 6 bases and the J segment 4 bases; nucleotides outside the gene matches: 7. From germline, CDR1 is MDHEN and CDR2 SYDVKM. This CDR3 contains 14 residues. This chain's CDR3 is CASRKAGQGYEQYF. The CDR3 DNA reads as TGTGCCAGCAGGAAGGCGGGACAGGGTTACGAGCAGTACTTC.

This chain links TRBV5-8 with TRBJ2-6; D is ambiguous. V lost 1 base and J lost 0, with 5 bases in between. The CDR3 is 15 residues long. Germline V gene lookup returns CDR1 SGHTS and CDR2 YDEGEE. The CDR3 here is CASSLYSSGANVLTF. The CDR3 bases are TGTGCCAGCAGCTTGTACAGCTCTGGGGCCAACGTCCTGACTTTC.